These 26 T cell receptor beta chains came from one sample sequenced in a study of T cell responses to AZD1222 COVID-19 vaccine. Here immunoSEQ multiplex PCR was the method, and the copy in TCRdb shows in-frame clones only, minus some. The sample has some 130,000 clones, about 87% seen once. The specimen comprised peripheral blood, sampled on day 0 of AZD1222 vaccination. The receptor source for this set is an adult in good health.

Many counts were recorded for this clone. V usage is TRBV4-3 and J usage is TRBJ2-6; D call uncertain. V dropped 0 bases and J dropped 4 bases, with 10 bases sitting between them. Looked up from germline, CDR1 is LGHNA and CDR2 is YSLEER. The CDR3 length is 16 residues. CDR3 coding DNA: TGCGCCAGCAGCCAAGATGTAGGCTCCGGGGCCAACGTCCTGACTTTC. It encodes CASSQDVGSGANVLTF.

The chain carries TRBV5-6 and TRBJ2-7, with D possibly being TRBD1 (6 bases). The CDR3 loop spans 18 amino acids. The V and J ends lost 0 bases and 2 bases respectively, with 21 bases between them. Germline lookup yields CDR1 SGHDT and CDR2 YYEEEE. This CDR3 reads CASSLAGQSLPGAYEQYF. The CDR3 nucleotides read TGTGCCAGCAGCTTGGCCGGACAGTCGCTCCCTGGAGCCTACGAGCAGTACTTC. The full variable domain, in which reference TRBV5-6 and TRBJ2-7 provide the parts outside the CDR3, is DAGVTQSPTHLIKTRGQQVTLRCSPKSGHDTVSWYQQALGQGPQFIFQYYEEEERQRGNFPDRFSGHQFPNYSSELNVNALLLGDSALYLCASSLAGQSLPGAYEQYFGPGTRLTVT.

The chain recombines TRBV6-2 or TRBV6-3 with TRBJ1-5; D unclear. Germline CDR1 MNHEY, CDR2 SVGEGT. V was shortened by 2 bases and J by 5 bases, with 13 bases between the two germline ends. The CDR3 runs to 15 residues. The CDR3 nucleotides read TGTGCCAGCAGTTACGCGGGCGGGTCTTATCAGCCCCAGCATTTT. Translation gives CASSYAGGSYQPQHF.

The CDR3 sequence is CASSPGQWGGYTF. The CDR3 DNA follows: TGTGCCAGCAGTCCGGGACAATGGGGCGGCTACACCTTC. The rearrangement links TRBV28 to TRBJ1-2; a possible D gene is TRBD1 (6 bases). In germline, CDR1 is MDHEN, CDR2 SYDVKM. With 5 bases removed from V and 8 bases from J, the gap between germline ends came to 15 bases. CDR3 size: 13 residues.

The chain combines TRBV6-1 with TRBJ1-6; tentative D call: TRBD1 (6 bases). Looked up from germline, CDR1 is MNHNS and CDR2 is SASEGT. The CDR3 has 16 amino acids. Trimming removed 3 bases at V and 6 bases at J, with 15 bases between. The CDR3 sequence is CASSDTGFSTNSPLHF. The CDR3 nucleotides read TGTGCCAGCAGTGATACAGGGTTTTCTACTAATTCACCCCTCCACTTT.

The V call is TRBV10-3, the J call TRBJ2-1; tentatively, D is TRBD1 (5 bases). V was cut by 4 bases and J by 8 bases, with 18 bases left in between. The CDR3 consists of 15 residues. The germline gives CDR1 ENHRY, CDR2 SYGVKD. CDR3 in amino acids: CAISATAQARDEQFF. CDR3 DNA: TGTGCCATCAGTGCGACAGCCCAAGCAAGGGATGAGCAGTTCTTC.

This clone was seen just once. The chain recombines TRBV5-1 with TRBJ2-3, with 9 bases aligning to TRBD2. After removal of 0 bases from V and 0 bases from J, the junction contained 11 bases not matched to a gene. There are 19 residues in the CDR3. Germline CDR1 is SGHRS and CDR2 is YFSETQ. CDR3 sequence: CASSLGRLADLISTDTQYF. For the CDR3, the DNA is TGCGCCAGCAGCTTGGGTCGACTAGCGGACCTCATTAGCACAGATACGCAGTATTTT.

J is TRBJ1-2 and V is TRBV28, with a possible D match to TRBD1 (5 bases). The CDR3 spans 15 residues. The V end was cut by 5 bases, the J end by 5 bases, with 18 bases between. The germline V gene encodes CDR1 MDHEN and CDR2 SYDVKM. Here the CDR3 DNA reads TGTGCCAGCAGTCCAACTGGACTAAAGGGGTATGGCTACACCTTC. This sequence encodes CASSPTGLKGYGYTF.

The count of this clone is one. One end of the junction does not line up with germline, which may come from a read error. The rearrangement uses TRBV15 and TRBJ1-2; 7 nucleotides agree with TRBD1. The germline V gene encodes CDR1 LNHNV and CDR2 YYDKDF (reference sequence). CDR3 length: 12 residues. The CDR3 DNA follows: TGTGCCACCAGCGGAGACAGGGATGGCTACACCTTC. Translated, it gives CATSGDRDGYTF. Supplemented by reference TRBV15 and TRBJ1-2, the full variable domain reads DAMVIQNPRYQVTQFGKPVTLSCSQTLNHNVMYWYQQKSSQAPKLLFHYYDKDFNNEADTPDNFQSRRPNTSFCFLDIRSPGLGDTAMYLCATSGDRDGYTFGSGTRLTVV.

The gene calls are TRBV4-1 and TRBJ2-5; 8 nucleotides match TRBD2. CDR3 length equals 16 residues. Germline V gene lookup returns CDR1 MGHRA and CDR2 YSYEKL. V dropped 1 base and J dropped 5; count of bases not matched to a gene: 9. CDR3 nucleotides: TGCGCCAGCAGCCAAGTAGGCCTAGCGGGTCGGGAGACCCAGTACTTC. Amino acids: CASSQVGLAGRETQYF.

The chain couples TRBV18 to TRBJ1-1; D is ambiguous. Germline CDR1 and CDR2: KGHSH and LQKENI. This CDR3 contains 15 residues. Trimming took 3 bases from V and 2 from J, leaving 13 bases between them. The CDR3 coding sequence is TGTGCCAGCTCACCGGGCCAAAGCCCTAACACTGAAGCTTTCTTT. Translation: CASSPGQSPNTEAFF.

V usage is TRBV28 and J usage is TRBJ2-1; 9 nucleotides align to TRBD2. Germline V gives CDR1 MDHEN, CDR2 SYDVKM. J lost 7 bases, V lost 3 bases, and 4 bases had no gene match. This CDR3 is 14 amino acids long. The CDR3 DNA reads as TGTGCCAGCAGTTTGGTTAGCGGGGGAAATGAGCAGTTCTTC. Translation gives CASSLVSGGNEQFF.

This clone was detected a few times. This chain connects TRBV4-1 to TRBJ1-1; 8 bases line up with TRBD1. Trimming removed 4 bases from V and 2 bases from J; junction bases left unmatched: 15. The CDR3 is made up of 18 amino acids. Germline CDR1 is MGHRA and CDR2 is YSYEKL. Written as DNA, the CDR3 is TGCGCCAGCAGCCCTTACGGACAGGGAGAGGGCTTTAACACTGAAGCTTTCTTT. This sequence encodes CASSPYGQGEGFNTEAFF.

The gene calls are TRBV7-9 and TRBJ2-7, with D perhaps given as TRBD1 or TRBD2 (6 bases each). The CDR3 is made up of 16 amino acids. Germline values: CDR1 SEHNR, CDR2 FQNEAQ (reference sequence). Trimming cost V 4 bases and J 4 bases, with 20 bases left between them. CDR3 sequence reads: CASSSPVTGGVYEQYF. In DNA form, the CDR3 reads TGTGCCAGCAGCTCCCCAGTGACAGGAGGGGTTTACGAGCAGTACTTC.

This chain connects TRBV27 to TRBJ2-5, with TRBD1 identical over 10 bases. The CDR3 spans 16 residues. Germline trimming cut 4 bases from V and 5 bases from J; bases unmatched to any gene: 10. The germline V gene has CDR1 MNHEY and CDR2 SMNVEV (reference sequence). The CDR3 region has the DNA TGTGCCAGCAGTTCCCAAAGACAGGGGGCGAGGGAGACCCAGTACTTC. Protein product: CASSSQRQGARETQYF.

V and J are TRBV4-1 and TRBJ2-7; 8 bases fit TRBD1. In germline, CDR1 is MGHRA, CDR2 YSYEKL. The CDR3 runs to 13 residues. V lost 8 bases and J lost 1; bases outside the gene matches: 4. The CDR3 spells CASGQGPSYEQYF. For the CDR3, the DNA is TGCGCCAGCGGACAGGGTCCATCCTACGAGCAGTACTTC.

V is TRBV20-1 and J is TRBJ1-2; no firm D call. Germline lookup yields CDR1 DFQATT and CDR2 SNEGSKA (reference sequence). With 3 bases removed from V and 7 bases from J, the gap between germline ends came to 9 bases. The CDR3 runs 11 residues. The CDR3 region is CSAREGGGYTF. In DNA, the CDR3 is TGCAGTGCTAGGGAAGGCGGTGGCTACACCTTC.

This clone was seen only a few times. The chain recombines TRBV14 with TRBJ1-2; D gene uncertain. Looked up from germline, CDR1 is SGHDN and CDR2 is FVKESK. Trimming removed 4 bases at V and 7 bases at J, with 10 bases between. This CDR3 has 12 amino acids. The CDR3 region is CASSLSMVGYTF. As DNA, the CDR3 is TGTGCCAGCAGCCTATCAATGGTTGGCTACACCTTC.

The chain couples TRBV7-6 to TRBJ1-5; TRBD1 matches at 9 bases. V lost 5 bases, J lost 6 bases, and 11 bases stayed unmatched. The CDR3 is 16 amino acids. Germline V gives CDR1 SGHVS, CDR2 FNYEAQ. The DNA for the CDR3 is TGTGCCAGCAGCCAGCTGGGACAGGGAGATGGTCAGCCCCAGCATTTT. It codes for CASSQLGQGDGQPQHF.

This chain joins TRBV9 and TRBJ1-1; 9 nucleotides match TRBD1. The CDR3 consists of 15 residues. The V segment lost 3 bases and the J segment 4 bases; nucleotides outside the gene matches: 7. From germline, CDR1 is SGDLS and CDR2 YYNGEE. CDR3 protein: CASSGSTGGGTEAFF. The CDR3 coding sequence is TGTGCCAGCAGCGGCAGTACAGGGGGCGGCACTGAAGCTTTCTTT.

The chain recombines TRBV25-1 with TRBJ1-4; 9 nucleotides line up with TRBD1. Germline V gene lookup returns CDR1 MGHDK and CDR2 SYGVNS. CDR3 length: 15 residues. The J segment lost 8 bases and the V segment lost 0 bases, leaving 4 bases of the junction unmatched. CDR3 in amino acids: CASSEYGTGREKLFF. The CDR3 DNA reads TGTGCCAGCAGTGAATATGGGACAGGGCGGGAAAAACTGTTTTTT.

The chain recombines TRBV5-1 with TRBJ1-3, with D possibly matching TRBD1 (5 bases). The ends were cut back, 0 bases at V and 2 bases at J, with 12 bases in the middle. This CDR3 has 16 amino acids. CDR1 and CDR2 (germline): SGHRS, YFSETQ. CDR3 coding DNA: TGCGCCAGCAGCTTGGCCATGGGGCAAGCTGGAAACACCATATATTTT. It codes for CASSLAMGQAGNTIYF.

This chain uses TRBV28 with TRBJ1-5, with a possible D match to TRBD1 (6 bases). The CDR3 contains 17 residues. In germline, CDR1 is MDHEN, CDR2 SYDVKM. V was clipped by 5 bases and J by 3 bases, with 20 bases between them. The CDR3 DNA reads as TGTGCCAGCAGTCAGGAAGGCAGCCAGGGGTACAATCAGCCCCAGCATTTT. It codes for CASSQEGSQGYNQPQHF. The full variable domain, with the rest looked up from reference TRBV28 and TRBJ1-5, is DVKVTQSSRYLVKRTGEKVFLECVQDMDHENMFWYRQDPGLGLRLIYFSYDVKMKEKGDIPEGYSVSREKKERFSLILESASTNQTSMYLCASSQEGSQGYNQPQHFGDGTRLSIL.

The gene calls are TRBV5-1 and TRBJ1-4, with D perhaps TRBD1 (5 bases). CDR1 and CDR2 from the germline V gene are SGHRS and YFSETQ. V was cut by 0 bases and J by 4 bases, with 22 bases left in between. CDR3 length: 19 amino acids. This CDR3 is CASSLERHSSGAYNEKLFF. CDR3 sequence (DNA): TGCGCCAGCAGCTTGGAAAGGCACTCCTCTGGGGCCTATAATGAAAAACTGTTTTTT.

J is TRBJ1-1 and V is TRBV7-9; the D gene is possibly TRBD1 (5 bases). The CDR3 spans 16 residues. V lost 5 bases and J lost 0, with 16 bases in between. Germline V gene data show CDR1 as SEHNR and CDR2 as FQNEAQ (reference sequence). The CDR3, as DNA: TGTGCCAGCAGCCTACCAGGACATTGGATGAACACTGAAGCTTTCTTT. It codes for CASSLPGHWMNTEAFF. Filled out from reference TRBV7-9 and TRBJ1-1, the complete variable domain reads DTGVSQNPRHKITKRGQNVTFRCDPISEHNRLYWYRQTLGQGPEFLTYFQNEAQLEKSRLLSDRFSAERPKGSFSTLEIQRTEQGDSAMYLCASSLPGHWMNTEAFFGQGTRLTVV.

The CDR3 DNA sequence: TGTGCCAGCAGATCAACGACAGGTTTCGATCTAGATACGCAGTATTTT. Amino acids: CASRSTTGFDLDTQYF. The chain is built from TRBV11-1 and TRBJ2-3; maybe TRBD1 (6 bases). V gave up 6 bases and J gave up 5 bases, with 21 bases separating them. CDR1 and CDR2 (germline): SGHAT, FQDESV (reference sequence). This CDR3 region has 16 residues.